This entry lists 8 T cell receptor beta chains sequenced from one sample in a study of pediatric ulcerative colitis. Rectal tissue came from one to two pinch biopsies taken at colonoscopy. Clones were read by immunoSEQ multiplex PCR, and TCRdb kept only the in-frame ones, dropping some. The sample carries 30,000 or so clones, about 81% recorded once. The sample was gut tissue. Receptors were obtained from a boy between 10 and 17 years old with mild ulcerative colitis.

This clone turned up a few times. The chain recombines TRBV27 with TRBJ2-2; the D gene could be TRBD1 or TRBD2 (7 bases each). This CDR3 is 15 amino acids long. The germline gives CDR1 MNHEY, CDR2 SMNVEV (reference sequence). The V end lost 3 bases, the J end lost 5 bases, and 13 bases lay between the germline ends. CDR3 sequence: CASSFGQGGTGELFF. CDR3 in DNA: TGTGCCAGCAGTTTCGGGCAGGGGGGGACCGGGGAGCTGTTTTTT.

This clone was counted once. This chain links TRBV15 with TRBJ2-3; TRBD2 matches at 12 bases. The CDR3 extends over 15 amino acids. Looked up from germline, CDR1 is LNHNV and CDR2 is YYDKDF (reference sequence). Unmatched junction bases numbered 0, after V lost 1 base and J lost 4 bases. CDR3 protein: CATSRASGGADTQYF. The CDR3 coding sequence is TGTGCCACCAGCAGAGCTAGCGGGGGGGCAGATACGCAGTATTTT.

The V and J genes are TRBV2 and TRBJ2-7; TRBD1 matches at 8 bases. Germline trimming cut 4 bases from V and 2 bases from J; bases unmatched to any gene: 7. CDR1 is SNHLY and CDR2 is FYNNEI in the germline V gene. The length of the CDR3 is 15 residues. DNA of the CDR3: TGTGCCAGCAGTGGGCGGGACAGGAGGCCCTACGAGCAGTACTTC. Protein product: CASSGRDRRPYEQYF.

This sequence joins TRBV15 and TRBJ1-1; D perhaps matches TRBD1 (5 bases). The germline V and J ends were trimmed by 8 bases and 1 base, with 11 bases remaining between them. CDR3 size: 13 residues. Germline V gene lookup returns CDR1 LNHNV and CDR2 YYDKDF (reference sequence). The CDR3 reads CATRAGTNTEAFF. The CDR3 coding sequence is TGTGCCACCCGGGCAGGGACGAACACTGAAGCTTTCTTT.

The chain has TRBV29-1 and TRBJ1-1, with D unresolved. The CDR3 is made up of 12 amino acids. The V gene's germline CDR1 is SQVTM and CDR2 ANQGSEA. V was clipped by 4 bases and J by 2 bases, with 8 bases between them. The DNA for the CDR3 is TGCAGCGTTGGCGCACAAAACACTGAAGCTTTCTTT. It specifies CSVGAQNTEAFF.

In this sample, this clone turned up a few times. The chain joins TRBV4-1 to TRBJ1-2; TRBD1 matches at 8 bases. Losses at the gene ends were 1 base for V and 8 bases for J; bases not matched to a gene: 6. This CDR3 has 14 residues. Germline-derived CDR1 and CDR2 are MGHRA and YSYEKL. CDR3 amino acids: CASSQVQDREGYTF. In nucleotides, the CDR3 is TGCGCCAGCAGCCAAGTACAGGACAGGGAAGGCTACACCTTC.

The genes are TRBV6-6 and TRBJ2-7; 7 bases align to TRBD1. CDR1 is MNHNY, CDR2 SVGAGI, per germline (reference sequence). J gave up 6 bases and V 7 bases, and 6 bases lay outside the gene matches. The CDR3 spans 12 residues. CDR3 sequence: CASKLRGTEQYF. The CDR3 DNA sequence: TGTGCCAGCAAACTCAGGGGGACCGAGCAGTACTTC.

This clone came up once. The chain uses TRBV5-8 and TRBJ2-3; tentatively, D is TRBD1 (5 bases). V lost 5 bases and J lost 5, with 12 bases in between. Germline-derived CDR1 and CDR2 are SGHTS and YDEGEE. This CDR3 contains 13 residues. CDR3 sequence reads: CASSRVGLDTQYF. The CDR3 bases are TGTGCCAGCAGTCGGGTGGGGCTAGATACGCAGTATTTT.